This TCR beta chain comes out of a study of blood T cell repertoires in COVID-19. Per germline, CDR1 MNHEY and CDR2 SMNVEV (reference sequence). The CDR3 spans 15 residues. V gave up 4 bases and J gave up 2 bases, with 13 bases separating them. Libraries were prepared by immunoSEQ multiplex PCR; TCRdb keeps only in-frame clonotypes and omits some of them. The table records about 140,000 clones, about four fifths of them present only once. This sequence joins TRBV27 and TRBJ2-3; a possible D gene is TRBD1 (6 bases). The sequence came from an elderly man with acute or convalescent COVID-19. The sequenced sample consisted of peripheral blood. This CDR3 reads CASSSQGRVTDTQYF. CDR3 nucleotides: TGTGCCAGCAGTTCACAGGGAAGGGTCACAGATACGCAGTATTTT.